This T cell receptor beta chain originates from a study of blood T cell repertoires in COVID-19. Across the study: The origin of the acute and convalescent COVID-19 samples was the United States, Italy and Spain. The analysed material was cDNA or gDNA that came from T cells, B-cell-depleted T cells, or PBMCs.

Generated by immunoSEQ multiplex PCR, the TCRdb table keeps only in-frame clones and is missing some. The sample has 150,000 to 200,000 clones; 82% are singletons. Categorization into cohorts depended on clinical history that participants reported. Two negative PCRs, clearance, or symptom resolution were required of recovered Cohort 3 donors. Trimming shortened V by 2 bases and J by 3 bases, and 7 bases separated the two germline ends. Germline V gene data show CDR1 as LGHDT and CDR2 as YNNKEL (reference sequence). The CDR3 spans 13 residues. This sequence was found in a man aged 45-65 years who had recovered from COVID-19. Sample: PBMCs or T cells enriched from blood (not recorded which). The chain uses TRBV3-1 (or the pseudogene TRBV3-2) and TRBJ2-5; perhaps TRBD2 as D (5 bases). In DNA form, the CDR3 reads TGTGCCAGCAGCCAACTAGCAGAAGAGACCCAGTACTTC. It yields the protein CASSQLAEETQYF.